This TCR beta chain is from a study of T cells in Graves' hyperthyroidism and ophthalmopathy. The ends lost 0 bases at V and 1 base at J; junction bases unmatched: 7. There are 17 residues in the CDR3. Germline CDR1 is SGDLS and CDR2 is YYNGEE. The CDR3 regions of TCR beta were amplified from RNA transcripts. A set of HTBI primers served as the primers for a first-round RT-PCR of the TCR CDR3. TCRdb reprocessed the multiplex PCR reads with MiXCR, giving one entry per CDR3 protein. The data show hundreds of thousands of distinct CDR3 sequences, about 15% seen once. To note about this clonotype: Its antigen remains unknown.

The study's findings and limits: Prediction of ophthalmopathy progression came a median around 6 months pre-onset.

Ophthalmopathy patients had Clinical Activity Score at least 3, NOSPECS grade at least 4, duration under 3 months. Patients were excluded for uncontrolled infection, other autoimmune disease, pregnancy or lactation. This sample holds PBMCs from approximately 10 ml fresh peripheral blood. V is TRBV9 and J is TRBJ2-5; 9 bases match TRBD2. Sequenced material: blood. The clonotype comes from a woman in her fifties or sixties with Graves' ophthalmopathy. The CDR3 DNA sequence: TGTGCCAGCAGCGTAGGGAGAGCGGGAGGCATCCAAGAGACCCAGTACTTC. Translation gives CASSVGRAGGIQETQYF.